This T cell receptor beta chain was profiled in a study of blood T cell repertoires in COVID-19. Looking at the study overall: Sources were T cells, B-cell-depleted T cells, or PBMCs; the material itself was cDNA or gDNA.

Unmatched junction bases numbered 7, after V lost 3 bases and J lost 3 bases. The CDR3 extends over 15 amino acids. Germline V gives CDR1 KGHSH, CDR2 LQKENI. The data were produced by immunoSEQ multiplex PCR, yet TCRdb's version contains in-frame clones alone and is incomplete. This repertoire shows some 200,000 clones, just over 85% found once; its top ten account for more than 5.5%. This clone was picked up a small number of times. The chain employs TRBV18 and TRBJ1-1; 7 nucleotides agree with TRBD1. Sequences were obtained from peripheral blood. This TCR was recovered from a man older than 75 with acute or convalescent COVID-19. CDR3: CASSPPSQGYTEAFF. In nucleotides, the CDR3 is TGTGCCAGCTCACCTCCTTCACAGGGGTACACTGAAGCTTTCTTT. Variable domain in full (rest from reference TRBV18 and TRBJ1-1): NAGVMQNPRHLVRRRGQEARLRCSPMKGHSHVYWYRQLPEEGLKFMVYLQKENIIDESGMPKERFSAEFPKEGPSILRIQQVVRGDSAAYFCASSPPSQGYTEAFFGQGTRLTVV.